The 5 T cell receptor beta chains listed next were all sequenced from one sample in a study of T cell responses to AZD1222 COVID-19 vaccine. Assay: immunoSEQ multiplex PCR; the TCRdb copy retains only in-frame clones and omits some. The sample yields a few hundred thousand clones, more than 80% seen once. Sequenced material: peripheral blood, taken on day 0 of AZD1222 vaccination. The receptors derive from an adult in good health.

J is TRBJ2-7 and V is TRBV5-1, with a tentative D call TRBD2 (6 bases). Deletions cut 3 bases from V and 2 bases from J, with 12 bases between. This CDR3 is built from 14 residues. Germline loops: CDR1 SGHRS, CDR2 YFSETQ. The CDR3 DNA is TGCGCCAGCAGCTCGGGGACTCTTGCCTACGAGCAGTACTTC. Amino acids: CASSSGTLAYEQYF. Full variable domain (outside the CDR3, taken from reference TRBV5-1 and TRBJ2-7): KAGVTQTPRYLIKTRGQQVTLSCSPISGHRSVSWYQQTPGQGLQFLFEYFSETQRNKGNFPGRFSGRQFSNSRSEMNVSTLELGDSALYLCASSSGTLAYEQYFGPGTRLTVT.

The V call is TRBV4-3, the J call TRBJ1-5; D not certain. The CDR3 consists of 14 residues. The germline V gene has CDR1 LGHNA and CDR2 YSLEER. V was clipped by 0 bases and J by 5 bases, with 8 bases between them. The CDR3 sequence is CASSQDWGDQPQHF. The CDR3 nucleotides are TGCGCCAGCAGCCAAGACTGGGGAGATCAGCCCCAGCATTTT.

This chain uses TRBV3-1 (or the pseudogene TRBV3-2) with TRBJ1-1; unclear D gene. The ends were cut back, 2 bases at V and 5 bases at J, with 12 bases in the middle. Germline V CDR1 and CDR2: LGHDT, YNNKEL (reference sequence). This CDR3 has 14 residues. The CDR3 nucleotides read TGTGCCAGCAGCCAAAGACGGGGTGAAACTGAAGCTTTCTTT. It codes for CASSQRRGETEAFF.

Concerning this clone: At one end the junction does not follow the germline gene, possibly because of a read error. V gene TRBV19 combines with J gene TRBJ2-4; D is possibly TRBD1 (6 bases). Germline-derived CDR1 and CDR2 are LNHDA and SQIVND (reference sequence). CDR3 size: 12 residues. The CDR3 protein is CASSTPGQIADF. The CDR3 nucleotides are TGTGCCAGTAGTACGCCGGGACAAATTGCGGACTTC. The variable domain in full, completed from reference TRBV19 and TRBJ2-4, reads DGGITQSPKYLFRKEGQNVTLSCEQNLNHDAMYWYRQDPGQGLRLIYYSQIVNDFQKGDIAEGYSVSREKKESFPLTVTSAQKNPTAFYLCASSTPGQIADFGAGTRLSVL.

DNA of the CDR3: TGTGCCAGCAGCGGGGGGCCCCCGGGGGAGCAGTTCTTC. Amino acids: CASSGGPPGEQFF. The chain combines TRBV12-3 or TRBV12-4 with TRBJ2-1, with a possible D match to TRBD2 (7 bases). This CDR3 is built from 13 residues. V lost 6 bases to trimming and J lost 10 bases, with 16 bases between them.